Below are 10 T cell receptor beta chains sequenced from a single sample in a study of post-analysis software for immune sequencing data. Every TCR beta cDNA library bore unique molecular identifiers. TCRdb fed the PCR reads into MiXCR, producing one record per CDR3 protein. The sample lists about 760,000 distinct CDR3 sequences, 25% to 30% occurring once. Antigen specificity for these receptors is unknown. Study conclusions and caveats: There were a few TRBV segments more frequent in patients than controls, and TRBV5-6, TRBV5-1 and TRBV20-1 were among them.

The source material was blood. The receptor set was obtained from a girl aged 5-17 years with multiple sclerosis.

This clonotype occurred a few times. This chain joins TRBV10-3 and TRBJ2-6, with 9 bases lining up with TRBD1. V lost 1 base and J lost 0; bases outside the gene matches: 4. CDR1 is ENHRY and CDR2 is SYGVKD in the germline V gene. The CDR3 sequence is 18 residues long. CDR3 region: CAISEFGQGISGANVLTF. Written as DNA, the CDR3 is TGTGCCATCAGTGAGTTTGGACAGGGGATCTCTGGGGCCAACGTCCTGACTTTC.

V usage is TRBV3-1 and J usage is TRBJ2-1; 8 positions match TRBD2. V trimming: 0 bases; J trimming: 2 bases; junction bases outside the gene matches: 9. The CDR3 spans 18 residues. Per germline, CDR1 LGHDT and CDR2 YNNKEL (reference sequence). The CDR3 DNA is TGTGCCAGCAGCCAAGATGGGTGGCGGGGGGAAACCTACAATGAGCAGTTCTTC. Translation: CASSQDGWRGETYNEQFF.

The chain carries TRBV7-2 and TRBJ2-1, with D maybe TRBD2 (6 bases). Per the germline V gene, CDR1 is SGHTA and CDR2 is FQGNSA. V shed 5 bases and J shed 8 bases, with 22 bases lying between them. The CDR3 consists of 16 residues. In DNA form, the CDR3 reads TGTGCCAGCAGCATTCTCTGGGGCGGGATACGGGATGAGCAGTTCTTC. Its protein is CASSILWGGIRDEQFF.

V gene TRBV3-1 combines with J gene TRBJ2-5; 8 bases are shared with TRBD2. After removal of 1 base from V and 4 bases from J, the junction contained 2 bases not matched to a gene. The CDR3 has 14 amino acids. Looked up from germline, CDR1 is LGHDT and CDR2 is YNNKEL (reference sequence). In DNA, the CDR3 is TGTGCCAGCAGCCAAGCGGGGGGGCTAGAGACCCAGTACTTC. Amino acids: CASSQAGGLETQYF.

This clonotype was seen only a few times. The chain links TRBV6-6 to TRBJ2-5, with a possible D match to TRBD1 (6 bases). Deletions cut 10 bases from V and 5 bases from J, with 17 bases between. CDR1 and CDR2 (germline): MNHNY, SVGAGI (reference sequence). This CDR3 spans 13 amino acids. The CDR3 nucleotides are TGTGCCACCGGGGAACAGGGCTGGGAGACCCAGTACTTC. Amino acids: CATGEQGWETQYF.

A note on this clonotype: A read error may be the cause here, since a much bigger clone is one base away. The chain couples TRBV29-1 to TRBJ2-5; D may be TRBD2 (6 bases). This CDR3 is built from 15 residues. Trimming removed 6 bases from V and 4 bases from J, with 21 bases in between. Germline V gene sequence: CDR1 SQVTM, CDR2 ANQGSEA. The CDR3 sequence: CSVAKSGTGPETQYF. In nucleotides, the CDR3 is TGCAGCGTCGCTAAATCGGGGACTGGACCAGAGACCCAGTACTTC. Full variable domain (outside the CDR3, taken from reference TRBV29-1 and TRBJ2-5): SAVISQKPSRDICQRGTSLTIQCQVDSQVTMMFWYRQQPGQSLTLIATANQGSEATYESGFVIDKFPISRPNLTFSTLTVSNMSPEDSSIYLCSVAKSGTGPETQYFGPGTRLLVL.

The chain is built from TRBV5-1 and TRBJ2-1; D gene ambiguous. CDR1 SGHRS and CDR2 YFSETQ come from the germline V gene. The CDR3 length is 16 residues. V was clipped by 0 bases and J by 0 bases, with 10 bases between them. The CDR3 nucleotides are TGCGCCAGCAGCTTGGCCCTCGCCCACTCCTACAATGAGCAGTTCTTC. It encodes CASSLALAHSYNEQFF. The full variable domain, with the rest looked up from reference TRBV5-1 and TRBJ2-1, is KAGVTQTPRYLIKTRGQQVTLSCSPISGHRSVSWYQQTPGQGLQFLFEYFSETQRNKGNFPGRFSGRQFSNSRSEMNVSTLELGDSALYLCASSLALAHSYNEQFFGPGTRLTVL.

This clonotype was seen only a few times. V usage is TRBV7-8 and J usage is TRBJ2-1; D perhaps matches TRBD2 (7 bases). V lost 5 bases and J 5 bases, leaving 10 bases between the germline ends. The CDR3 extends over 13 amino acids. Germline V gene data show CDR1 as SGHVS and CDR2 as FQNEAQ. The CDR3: CASSQGGDNEQFF. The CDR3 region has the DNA TGTGCCAGCAGCCAAGGGGGGGACAATGAGCAGTTCTTC. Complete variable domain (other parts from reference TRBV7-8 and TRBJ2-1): GAGVSQSPRYKVAKRGQDVALRCDPISGHVSLFWYQQALGQGPEFLTYFQNEAQLDKSGLPSDRFFAERPEGSVSTLKIQRTQQEDSAVYLCASSQGGDNEQFFGPGTRLTVL.

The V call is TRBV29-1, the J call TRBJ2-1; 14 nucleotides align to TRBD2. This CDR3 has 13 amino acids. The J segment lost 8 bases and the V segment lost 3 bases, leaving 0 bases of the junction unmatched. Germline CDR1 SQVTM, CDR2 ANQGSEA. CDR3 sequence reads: CSVEGLAGDEQFF. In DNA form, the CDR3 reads TGCAGCGTTGAGGGACTAGCGGGGGATGAGCAGTTCTTC.

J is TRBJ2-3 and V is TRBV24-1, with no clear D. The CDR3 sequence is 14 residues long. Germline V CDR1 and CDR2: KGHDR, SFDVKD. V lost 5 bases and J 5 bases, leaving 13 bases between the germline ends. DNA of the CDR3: TGTGCCACCAGTGGGCCGCATGTGGGAGATACGCAGTATTTT. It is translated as CATSGPHVGDTQYF.